This T cell receptor beta chain emerged from a study of siplizumab effects on memory and regulatory T cells. Sequenced by immunoSEQ multiplex PCR; TCRdb stores in-frame clones only, minus some. In the table there are around 100,000 clones, approximately 92% of which are singletons. V was trimmed by 1 base and J by 2 bases, leaving 11 bases between them. This CDR3 is 16 amino acids long. Germline CDR1 reads KGHSY; CDR2 reads FQNENV. Input material: CD4+ T cells sorted from blood. The chain combines TRBV16 with TRBJ2-2; D is perhaps TRBD1 (5 bases). The clonotype originates from a human donor in good health. Some clones in this sample may be carry-over from other donors' samples. The CDR3, as DNA: TGTGCCAGCAGCCAATTCCCACAGGCCAACACCGGGGAGCTGTTTTTT. Protein product: CASSQFPQANTGELFF.